This TCR beta chain emerged from a study of T cells in Graves' hyperthyroidism and ophthalmopathy. A patient was excluded if there was uncontrolled infection, other autoimmune disease, pregnancy or lactation. Diagnostic decisions used clinical symptoms, serum thyroxine and TRAb, thyroid ultrasound and orbital computed tomography. It was RNA transcripts that yielded the amplified TCR beta CDR3 regions. First-round RT-PCR with HTBI primers amplified the TCR CDR3 region. Each CDR3 protein gets one entry after TCRdb re-called the multiplex PCR reads with MiXCR. The repertoire consists of a few hundred thousand distinct CDR3 sequences, with roughly 22% occurring once and the leading ten covering roughly 60%. V trimming: 5 bases; J trimming: 2 bases; junction bases outside the gene matches: 8. Germline CDR1 is LGHNT and CDR2 is FRNRAP. The CDR3 is made up of 15 amino acids.

Material for sequencing was blood. The receptor comes from a man aged 25-45 years with Graves' ophthalmopathy. This chain links TRBV12-5 with TRBJ2-7; TRBD1 matches 8 bases. This CDR3 is CASGPQTGGTYEQYF. Here the CDR3 DNA reads TGTGCTAGTGGTCCACAAACAGGGGGGACCTACGAGCAGTACTTC.